A single sample is the source of the 8 T cell receptor beta chains below, sequenced in a study of blood T cell repertoires in COVID-19 (TCRdb year 2020). The library was obtained by the immunoSEQ multiplex PCR assay. The table was pulled from immuneACCESS by TCRdb, which kept in-frame rearrangements only. Such tables lose some clones; where checked, under half of the loss comes from unresolved V genes, and the rest has no known cause. The sample data list around 200,000 clones, and roughly nine tenths of these were observed just once. The top ten clones comprise about a tenth of the sample. Sequenced input: peripheral blood. The origin of the receptors is a woman aged 60-75 years with COVID-19, enrolled during active disease.

V and J are TRBV4-3 and TRBJ2-7, with D possibly being TRBD1 (5 bases). The CDR3 runs 16 residues. V dropped 8 bases and J dropped 6 bases, with 26 bases sitting between them. From germline, CDR1 is LGHNA and CDR2 YSLEER. CDR3 protein: CASPSRVNPSFPEQYF. Written as DNA, the CDR3 is TGCGCCAGCCCTTCCAGGGTCAACCCCTCCTTTCCCGAGCAGTACTTC.

The chain recombines TRBV6-1 with TRBJ2-7; D is undetermined. This CDR3 is 15 amino acids long. Trimming took 8 bases from V and 1 from J, leaving 18 bases between them. Germline V gene lookup returns CDR1 MNHNS and CDR2 SASEGT. In DNA, the CDR3 is TGTGCCAGCTCAAGGTCGGAAGCGCTATCCTACGAGCAGTACTTC. This encodes CASSRSEALSYEQYF.

This chain joins TRBV5-1 and TRBJ2-3; no clear D gene. The CDR3 extends over 12 amino acids. Germline CDR1 and CDR2: SGHRS and YFSETQ. Deletions cut 1 base from V and 3 bases from J, with 3 bases between. The CDR3 sequence is CASSLITDTQYF. The CDR3 bases are TGCGCCAGCAGCTTGATAACAGATACGCAGTATTTT.

The chain is built from TRBV7-9 and TRBJ1-5, with D uncertain. CDR1 and CDR2 from the germline V gene are SEHNR and FQNEAQ (reference sequence). This CDR3 is 14 amino acids long. Trimming left V 3 bases short and J 0 bases short, with 6 bases between. CDR3 bases: TGTGCCAGCAGCTTCGAGGGTAGCAATCAGCCCCAGCATTTT. Protein sequence: CASSFEGSNQPQHF.

The J gene is TRBJ2-1, the V gene TRBV19; 7 bases are shared with TRBD2. The CDR3 contains 14 residues. With V trimmed by 2 bases and J by 9 bases, 7 bases remained unmatched. CDR1 and CDR2 from the germline V gene are LNHDA and SQIVND (reference sequence). CDR3 residues: CASSIRREKSEQFF. The CDR3 coding sequence is TGTGCCAGTAGTATAAGGCGGGAGAAAAGTGAGCAGTTCTTC.

The chain combines TRBV20-1 with TRBJ2-7; no reliable D call. The CDR3 runs 10 residues. In germline, CDR1 is DFQATT, CDR2 SNEGSKA (reference sequence). Trimming cost V 6 bases and J 7 bases, with 10 bases left between them. The CDR3 loop reads CSAQPQEQYF. In DNA form, the CDR3 reads TGCAGTGCCCAACCCCAGGAGCAGTACTTC.

The V gene is TRBV6-4, the J gene TRBJ2-3; tentatively, D is TRBD1 (6 bases). Between the trimmed V and J ends, which lost 4 bases and 6 bases, there was a span of 11 bases. CDR3 length: 13 amino acids. Germline CDR1 reads MRHNA; CDR2 reads SNTAGT. The DNA of the CDR3 is TGTGCCAGCAGTGCCAGGGGATTCGATACGCAGTATTTT. Protein: CASSARGFDTQYF.

The rearrangement links TRBV9 to TRBJ1-6, with TRBD1 as a possible D gene (5 bases). Per the germline V gene, CDR1 is SGDLS and CDR2 is YYNGEE. This CDR3 spans 14 amino acids. Deletions cut 0 bases from V and 7 bases from J, with 8 bases between. The CDR3 region is CASSVVAGNSPLHF. CDR3 nucleotide sequence: TGTGCCAGCAGCGTAGTTGCAGGGAATTCACCCCTCCACTTT.